The 18 T cell receptor beta chains below all came from one sample that was sequenced in a study of T cell repertoires in cytomegalovirus infection. Antigen specificity for these receptors is unknown. TCRdb re-called the reads with MiXCR, one entry per CDR3 protein. The top ten clones hold roughly a fifth of a sample with under 300,000 distinct CDR3 sequences, 20% to 25% of them seen once. The sequencing used cultured PBMCs, collected from culture after CMV antigen stimulation. Every receptor here comes from a human donor in good health (CMV status not recorded). Some clones in this sample may be carry-over from other donors' samples.

There are many counts of this clonotype. The chain uses TRBV6-2 or TRBV6-3 and TRBJ2-3, with 10 bases matching TRBD2. The CDR3 covers 16 residues. Per the germline V gene, CDR1 is MNHEY and CDR2 is SVGEGT. The J segment lost 0 bases and the V segment lost 3 bases, leaving 3 bases of the junction unmatched. CDR3 nucleotides: TGTGCCAGCAGTTATGGACTAGCGGATAGCACAGATACGCAGTATTTT. Translated, it gives CASSYGLADSTDTQYF.

The rearrangement uses TRBV20-1 and TRBJ2-5; D is ambiguous. The germline V gene has CDR1 DFQATT and CDR2 SNEGSKA (reference sequence). The CDR3 spans 10 residues. Trimming left V 2 bases short and J 4 bases short, with 2 bases between. The CDR3: CSARSETQYF. In nucleotides, the CDR3 is TGCAGTGCTAGATCAGAGACCCAGTACTTC.

The sample holds a few counts of this clonotype. This chain's CDR3 is CASSPLTGGTYEQYF. Here the CDR3 DNA reads TGTGCCAGCTCACCCTTGACAGGAGGCACCTACGAGCAGTACTTC. This chain connects TRBV18 to TRBJ2-7, with D possibly being TRBD1 (6 bases). Germline V CDR1 and CDR2: KGHSH, LQKENI. The CDR3 is 15 residues long. V lost 3 bases to trimming and J lost 2 bases, with 14 bases between them.

This clonotype was recorded a few times. The chain employs TRBV6-2 or TRBV6-3 and TRBJ2-5; D is possibly TRBD1 or TRBD2 (5 bases each). The CDR3 is made up of 14 amino acids. The germline V and J ends were trimmed by 5 bases and 4 bases, with 14 bases remaining between them. Germline assignment: CDR1 MNHEY and CDR2 SVGEGT. This CDR3 reads CASSVGGFVETQYF. CDR3 nucleotide sequence: TGTGCCAGCAGTGTTGGGGGTTTTGTAGAGACCCAGTACTTC.

Ten or more counts support this clonotype. The V call is TRBV12-3 or TRBV12-4, the J call TRBJ1-1, with D unresolved. The CDR3 sequence is 13 residues long. Trimming took 3 bases from V and 1 from J, leaving 6 bases between them. CDR3 in amino acids: CASSFEGNTEAFF. The CDR3, as DNA: TGTGCCAGCAGTTTTGAGGGGAACACTGAAGCTTTCTTT.

In its sample, this clonotype was seen many times. The chain joins TRBV7-2 to TRBJ2-1, with TRBD2 identical over 7 bases. V was clipped by 5 bases and J by 3 bases; unmatched bases: 7. The CDR3 length is 15 residues. Looked up from germline, CDR1 is SGHTA and CDR2 is FQGNSA. The CDR3 DNA reads as TGTGCCAGCAGCGACTTGGGGGGGGACTACAATGAGCAGTTCTTC. It translates to CASSDLGGDYNEQFF.

This clonotype appeared a few times. The chain combines TRBV6-5 with TRBJ1-1, with TRBD1 matching 11 bases. CDR1 is MNHEY and CDR2 is SVGAGI in the germline V gene. The CDR3 consists of 15 residues. V was pared by 2 bases and J by 4 bases, with 3 bases of the junction left unmatched. This CDR3 is CASSYGTGGVTEAFF. For the CDR3, the DNA is TGTGCCAGCAGTTACGGGACAGGGGGAGTCACTGAAGCTTTCTTT.

This clonotype was seen repeatedly, ten times or more. The genes are TRBV7-2 and TRBJ2-7; no reliable D call. Trimming shortened V by 4 bases and J by 6 bases, and 13 bases separated the two germline ends. The germline V gene encodes CDR1 SGHTA and CDR2 FQGNSA. This CDR3 has 13 amino acids. The DNA of the CDR3 is TGTGCCAGCAGCTCGTGCCTAGTCCTCGAGCAGTACGTC. Translated: CASSSCLVLEQYV.

The CDR3 DNA is TGTGCCAGCACCCCGGGGGCCGTAGAGACCCAGTACTTC. Amino acids: CASTPGAVETQYF. The V call is TRBV6-2 or TRBV6-3, the J call TRBJ2-5; D could derive from TRBD1 or TRBD2 (6 bases each). Germline lookup yields CDR1 MNHEY and CDR2 SVGEGT. The CDR3 has 13 residues. Trimming took off 7 bases at V and 4 bases at J, with 13 bases between the two ends.

The chain carries TRBV4-1 and TRBJ1-2, with D perhaps matching TRBD1 (6 bases). The V and J ends lost 6 bases and 0 bases respectively, with 17 bases between them. The CDR3 runs 16 residues. The germline V gene has CDR1 MGHRA and CDR2 YSYEKL. This chain's CDR3 is CASRERVGQTNYGYTF. CDR3 coding DNA: TGCGCCAGCAGAGAAAGGGTGGGACAAACTAACTATGGCTACACCTTC.

This clonotype has at least ten counts. This rearrangement joins TRBV5-5 to TRBJ1-5; D uncertain. Trimming took off 7 bases at V and 2 bases at J, with 22 bases between the two ends. The CDR3 is 17 residues long. Germline CDR1 SGHKS, CDR2 YYEKEE (reference sequence). CDR3 DNA sequence: TGTGCCAGCTCTTCAATGGGCGGAAGTTCGGGCAATCAGCCCCAGCATTTT. Translating it yields CASSSMGGSSGNQPQHF.

This sequence joins TRBV7-8 and TRBJ2-6; tentatively, D is TRBD1 (5 bases). Germline V gene data show CDR1 as SGHVS and CDR2 as FQNEAQ. The CDR3 length is 17 residues. Between the trimmed V and J ends, which lost 2 bases and 0 bases, there was a span of 11 bases. Here the CDR3 reads CASSLYTGTSGANVLTF. The CDR3 DNA reads as TGTGCCAGCAGCTTATATACAGGCACCTCTGGGGCCAACGTCCTGACTTTC.

This clonotype has ten or more counts. The V and J genes are TRBV7-2 and TRBJ2-7; possible D gene TRBD2, 7 bases. CDR3 length: 14 amino acids. The germline V gene has CDR1 SGHTA and CDR2 FQGNSA. V lost 5 bases and J 4 bases, leaving 15 bases between the germline ends. The DNA for the CDR3 is TGTGCCAGCAGCACTAGCGACAGGCCATACGAGCAGTACTTC. It specifies CASSTSDRPYEQYF.

This chain uses TRBV6-1 with TRBJ1-5; D is perhaps TRBD1 (5 bases). Germline CDR1 MNHNS, CDR2 SASEGT. V lost 5 bases and J 2 bases, leaving 13 bases between the germline ends. The CDR3 has 15 residues. The DNA of the CDR3 is TGTGCCAGCAGTAATACAGGTCGGGGCAATCAGCCCCAGCATTTT. Its translation: CASSNTGRGNQPQHF.

The chain uses TRBV6-8 and TRBJ2-5, with a tentative D call TRBD1 (6 bases). V was cut by 0 bases and J by 5 bases, with 13 bases left in between. In germline, CDR1 is MNHGY, CDR2 SAAAGT. There are 15 residues in the CDR3. CDR3 protein: CASSYSTGLRETQYF. The CDR3 DNA reads TGTGCCAGCAGTTACTCGACAGGCTTACGGGAGACCCAGTACTTC.

The J gene is TRBJ2-1, the V gene TRBV9; D call uncertain. V was cut by 0 bases and J by 7 bases, with 11 bases left in between. This CDR3 spans 14 amino acids. The germline V gene has CDR1 SGDLS and CDR2 YYNGEE. The CDR3 region is CASSVGGPANEQFF. The CDR3 nucleotides are TGTGCCAGCAGCGTAGGCGGCCCTGCAAATGAGCAGTTCTTC.

The V and J genes are TRBV27 and TRBJ1-2; 8 bases map to TRBD1. The CDR3 consists of 15 residues. V gave up 0 bases and J gave up 8 bases; unmatched junction bases: 8. CDR1 and CDR2 from the germline V gene are MNHEY and SMNVEV (reference sequence). The CDR3 spells CASSLSIAGGYGYTF. The CDR3 coding sequence is TGTGCCAGCAGTTTATCGATTGCAGGGGGCTACGGCTACACCTTC.

This clonotype has ten or more counts. This chain uses TRBV7-9 with TRBJ2-1; a weak D match, TRBD1 (6 bases). The CDR3 spans 11 residues. The V end lost 5 bases, the J end lost 12 bases, and 11 bases lay between the germline ends. Germline lookup yields CDR1 SEHNR and CDR2 FQNEAQ (reference sequence). The CDR3 spells CASSVQGRQFF. DNA for the CDR3: TGTGCCAGCAGCGTCCAGGGGAGGCAGTTCTTC.